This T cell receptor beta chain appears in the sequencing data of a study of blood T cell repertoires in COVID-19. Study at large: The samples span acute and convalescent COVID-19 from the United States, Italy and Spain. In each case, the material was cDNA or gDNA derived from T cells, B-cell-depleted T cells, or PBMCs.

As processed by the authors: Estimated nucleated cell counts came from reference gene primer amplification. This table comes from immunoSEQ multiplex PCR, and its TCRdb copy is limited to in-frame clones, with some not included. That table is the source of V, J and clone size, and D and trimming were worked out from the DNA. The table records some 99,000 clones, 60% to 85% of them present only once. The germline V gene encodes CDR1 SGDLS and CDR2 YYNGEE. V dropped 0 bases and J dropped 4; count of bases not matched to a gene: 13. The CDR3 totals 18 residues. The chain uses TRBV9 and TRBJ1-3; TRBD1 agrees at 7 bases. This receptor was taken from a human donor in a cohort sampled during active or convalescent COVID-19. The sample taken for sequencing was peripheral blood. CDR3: CASSVDPRTGTEGNTIYF. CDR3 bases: TGTGCCAGCAGCGTAGACCCCAGGACAGGAACGGAAGGAAACACCATATATTTT.